The subject of this entry is one T cell receptor beta chain. Its antigen is as yet unknown. The entry originates in a study of beta chain features in type 1 diabetes. Every isolated RNA sample was fully reverse transcribed, so sequencing captured expressed TCRB transcripts. The protocol was immunoSEQ multiplex PCR, while the TCRdb copy is restricted to in-frame clones and leaves out a portion. The table lists more than 250,000 clones, 14% of them singletons. The CDR3 sequence is 14 residues long. Germline CDR1 and CDR2: MNHEY and SVGAGI. The J segment lost 0 bases and the V segment lost 7 bases, leaving 6 bases of the junction unmatched. Study conclusions and caveats: In all four CD4+ subsets, TCRB CDR3 length was significantly, moderately reduced in type 1 diabetes.

Sequenced: naive CD4+ T cells from blood. The V call is TRBV6-5, the J call TRBJ2-7; 7 bases are shared with TRBD2. The receptor comes from a man aged 30-40 years with type 1 diabetes. The CDR3 loop is CASTVGGSSYEQYF. CDR3 DNA sequence: TGTGCCAGCACCGTGGGGGGGAGCTCCTACGAGCAGTACTTC.